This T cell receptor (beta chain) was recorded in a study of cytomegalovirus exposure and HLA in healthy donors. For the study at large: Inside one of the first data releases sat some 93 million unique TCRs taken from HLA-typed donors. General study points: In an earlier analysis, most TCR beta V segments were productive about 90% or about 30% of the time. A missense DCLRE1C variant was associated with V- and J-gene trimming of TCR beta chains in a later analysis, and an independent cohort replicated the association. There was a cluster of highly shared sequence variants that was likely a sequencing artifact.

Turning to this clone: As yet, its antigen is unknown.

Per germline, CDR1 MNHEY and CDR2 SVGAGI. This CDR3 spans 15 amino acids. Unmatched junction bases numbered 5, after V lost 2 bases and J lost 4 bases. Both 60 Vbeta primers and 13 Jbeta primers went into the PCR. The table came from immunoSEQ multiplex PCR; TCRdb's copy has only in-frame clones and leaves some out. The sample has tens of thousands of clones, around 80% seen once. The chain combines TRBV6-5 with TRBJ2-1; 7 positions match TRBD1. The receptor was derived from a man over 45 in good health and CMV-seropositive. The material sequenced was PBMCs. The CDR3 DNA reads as TGTGCCAGCAGTTACGGTAGGGGACAGTACAATGAGCAGTTCTTC. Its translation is CASSYGRGQYNEQFF.